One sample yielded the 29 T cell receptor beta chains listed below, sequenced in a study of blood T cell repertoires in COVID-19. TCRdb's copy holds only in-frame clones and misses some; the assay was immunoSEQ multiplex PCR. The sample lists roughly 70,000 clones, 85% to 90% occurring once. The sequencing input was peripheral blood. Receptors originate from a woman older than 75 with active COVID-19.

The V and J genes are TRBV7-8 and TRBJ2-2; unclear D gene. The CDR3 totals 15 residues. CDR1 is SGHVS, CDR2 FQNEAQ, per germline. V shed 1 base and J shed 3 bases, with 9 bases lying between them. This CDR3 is CASSLDHRDTGELFF. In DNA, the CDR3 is TGTGCCAGCAGCTTAGATCACCGCGACACCGGGGAGCTGTTTTTT.

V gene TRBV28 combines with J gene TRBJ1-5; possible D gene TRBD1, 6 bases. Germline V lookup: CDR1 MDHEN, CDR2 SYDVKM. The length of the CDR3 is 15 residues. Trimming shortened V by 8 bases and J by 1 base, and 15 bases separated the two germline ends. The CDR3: CASLKGGLSNQPQHF. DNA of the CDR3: TGTGCCAGCTTGAAGGGGGGGTTGAGCAATCAGCCCCAGCATTTT.

CDR3 bases: TGTGCCAGCAGCCCTGGGGCGGTGGAGACCCAGTACTTC. It encodes CASSPGAVETQYF. This chain uses TRBV14 with TRBJ2-5; a possible D gene is TRBD1 (5 bases). Germline CDR1 reads SGHDN; CDR2 reads FVKESK. Trimming took off 4 bases at V and 5 bases at J, with 11 bases between the two ends. This CDR3 has 13 residues. The full variable domain, rest sourced from reference TRBV14 and TRBJ2-5, is EAGVTQFPSHSVIEKGQTVTLRCDPISGHDNLYWYRRVMGKEIKFLLHFVKESKQDESGMPNNRFLAERTGGTYSTLKVQPAELEDSGVYFCASSPGAVETQYFGPGTRLLVL.

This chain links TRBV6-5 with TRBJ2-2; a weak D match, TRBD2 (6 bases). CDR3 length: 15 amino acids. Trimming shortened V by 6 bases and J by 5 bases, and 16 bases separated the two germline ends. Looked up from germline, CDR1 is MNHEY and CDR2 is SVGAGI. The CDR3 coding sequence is TGTGCCAGCAGAAGGACGGGAGTTAGAACCGGGGAGCTGTTTTTT. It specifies CASRRTGVRTGELFF.

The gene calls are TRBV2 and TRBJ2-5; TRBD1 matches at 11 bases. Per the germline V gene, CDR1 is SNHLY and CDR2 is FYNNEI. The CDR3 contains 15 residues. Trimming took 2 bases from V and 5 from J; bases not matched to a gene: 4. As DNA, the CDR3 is TGTGCCAGCAGTGAACGGACAGGGGGCGGGGAGACCCAGTACTTC. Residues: CASSERTGGGETQYF.

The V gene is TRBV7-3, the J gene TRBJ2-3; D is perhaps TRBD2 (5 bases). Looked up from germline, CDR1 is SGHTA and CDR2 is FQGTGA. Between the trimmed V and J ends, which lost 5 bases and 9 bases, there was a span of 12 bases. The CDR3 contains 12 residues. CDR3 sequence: CASSALAKTQYF. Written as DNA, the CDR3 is TGTGCCAGCAGCGCCTTAGCGAAGACGCAGTATTTT.

CDR3 protein: CASSLAQGALSEAFF. In DNA form, the CDR3 reads TGTGCCAGCAGCTTAGCGCAGGGGGCGCTGTCTGAAGCTTTCTTT. V and J are TRBV7-2 and TRBJ1-1; 8 positions agree with TRBD1. CDR1 is SGHTA, CDR2 FQGNSA, per germline. After removal of 0 bases from V and 6 bases from J, the junction contained 6 bases not matched to a gene. The CDR3 length is 15 residues.

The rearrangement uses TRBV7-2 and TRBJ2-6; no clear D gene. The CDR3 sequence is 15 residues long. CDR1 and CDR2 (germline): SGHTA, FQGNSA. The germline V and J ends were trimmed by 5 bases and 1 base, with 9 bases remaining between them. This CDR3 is CASSHTKSGANVLTF. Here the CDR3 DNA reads TGTGCCAGCAGCCATACTAAATCTGGGGCCAACGTCCTGACTTTC. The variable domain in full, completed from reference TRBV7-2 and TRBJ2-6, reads GAGVSQSPSNKVTEKGKDVELRCDPISGHTALYWYRQSLGQGLEFLIYFQGNSAPDKSGLPSDRFSAERTGGSVSTLTIQRTQQEDSAVYLCASSHTKSGANVLTFGAGSRLTVL.

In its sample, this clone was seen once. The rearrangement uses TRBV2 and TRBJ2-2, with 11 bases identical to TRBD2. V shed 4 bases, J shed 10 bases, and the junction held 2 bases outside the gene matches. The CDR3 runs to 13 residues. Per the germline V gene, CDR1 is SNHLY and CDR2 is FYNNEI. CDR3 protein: CASSVLAGEELFF. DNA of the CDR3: TGTGCCAGCAGTGTACTAGCGGGAGAGGAGCTGTTTTTT.

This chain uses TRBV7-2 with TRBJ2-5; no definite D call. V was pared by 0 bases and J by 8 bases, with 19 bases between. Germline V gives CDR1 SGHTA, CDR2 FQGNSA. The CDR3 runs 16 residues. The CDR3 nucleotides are TGTGCCAGCAGCTTAGCGGTCTCACGGAGATTGGAAACCCAGTACTTC. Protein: CASSLAVSRRLETQYF. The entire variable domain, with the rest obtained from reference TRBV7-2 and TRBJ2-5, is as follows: GAGVSQSPSNKVTEKGKDVELRCDPISGHTALYWYRQSLGQGLEFLIYFQGNSAPDKSGLPSDRFSAERTGGSVSTLTIQRTQQEDSAVYLCASSLAVSRRLETQYFGPGTRLLVL.

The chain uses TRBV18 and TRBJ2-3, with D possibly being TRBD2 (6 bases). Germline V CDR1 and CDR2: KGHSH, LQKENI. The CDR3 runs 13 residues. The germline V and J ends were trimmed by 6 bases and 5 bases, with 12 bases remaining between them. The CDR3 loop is CASSGTQRDTQYF. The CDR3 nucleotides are TGTGCCAGCTCCGGGACTCAGAGAGATACGCAGTATTTT.

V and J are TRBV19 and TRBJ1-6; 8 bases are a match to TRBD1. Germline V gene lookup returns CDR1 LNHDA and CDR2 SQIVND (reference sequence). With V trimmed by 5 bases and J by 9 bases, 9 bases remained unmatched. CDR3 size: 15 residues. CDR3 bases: TGTGCCAGTAGTCCAAACCGACAGGGGAGTTCACCCCTCCACTTT. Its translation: CASSPNRQGSSPLHF. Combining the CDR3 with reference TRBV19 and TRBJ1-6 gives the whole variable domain DGGITQSPKYLFRKEGQNVTLSCEQNLNHDAMYWYRQDPGQGLRLIYYSQIVNDFQKGDIAEGYSVSREKKESFPLTVTSAQKNPTAFYLCASSPNRQGSSPLHFGNGTRLTVT.

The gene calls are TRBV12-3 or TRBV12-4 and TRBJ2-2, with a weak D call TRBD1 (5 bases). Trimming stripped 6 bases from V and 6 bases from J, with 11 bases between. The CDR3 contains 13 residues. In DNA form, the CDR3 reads TGTGCCAGCAGGCCGTGGGGCGCCGGGGAGCTGTTTTTT. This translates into CASRPWGAGELFF.

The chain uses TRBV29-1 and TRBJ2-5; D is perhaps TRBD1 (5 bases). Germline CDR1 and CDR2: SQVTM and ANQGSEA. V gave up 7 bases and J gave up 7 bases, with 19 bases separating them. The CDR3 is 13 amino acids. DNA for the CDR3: TGCAGCGGGGGCCAACTGGTTGATAGGACCCAGTACTTC. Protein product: CSGGQLVDRTQYF.

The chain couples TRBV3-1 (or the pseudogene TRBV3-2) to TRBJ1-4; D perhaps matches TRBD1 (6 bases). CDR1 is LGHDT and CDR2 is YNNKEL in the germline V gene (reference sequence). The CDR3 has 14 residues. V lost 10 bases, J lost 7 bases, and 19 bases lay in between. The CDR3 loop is CANGLQGPREKLFF. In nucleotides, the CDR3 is TGTGCCAACGGACTTCAGGGGCCCCGTGAAAAACTGTTTTTT.

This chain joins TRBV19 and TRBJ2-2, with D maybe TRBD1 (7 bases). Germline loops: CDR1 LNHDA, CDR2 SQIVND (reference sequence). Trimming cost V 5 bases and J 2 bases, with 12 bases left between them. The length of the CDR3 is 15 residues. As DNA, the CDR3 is TGTGCCAGTAGTCCGCGGGACAGTAACACCGGGGAGCTGTTTTTT. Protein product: CASSPRDSNTGELFF. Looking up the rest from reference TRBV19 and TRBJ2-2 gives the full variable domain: DGGITQSPKYLFRKEGQNVTLSCEQNLNHDAMYWYRQDPGQGLRLIYYSQIVNDFQKGDIAEGYSVSREKKESFPLTVTSAQKNPTAFYLCASSPRDSNTGELFFGEGSRLTVL.

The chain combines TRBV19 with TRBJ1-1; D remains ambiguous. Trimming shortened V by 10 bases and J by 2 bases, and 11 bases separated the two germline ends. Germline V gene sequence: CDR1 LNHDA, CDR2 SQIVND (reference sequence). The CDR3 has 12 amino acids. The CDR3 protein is CAILQRNTEAFF. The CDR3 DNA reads TGTGCCATCTTACAGAGAAACACTGAAGCTTTCTTT.

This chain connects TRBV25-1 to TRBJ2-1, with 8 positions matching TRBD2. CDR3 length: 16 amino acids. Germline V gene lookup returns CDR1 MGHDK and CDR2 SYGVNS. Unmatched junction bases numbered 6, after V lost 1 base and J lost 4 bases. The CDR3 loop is CASSEFTTSEYNEQFF. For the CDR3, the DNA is TGTGCCAGCAGTGAATTCACGACTAGCGAGTACAATGAGCAGTTCTTC.

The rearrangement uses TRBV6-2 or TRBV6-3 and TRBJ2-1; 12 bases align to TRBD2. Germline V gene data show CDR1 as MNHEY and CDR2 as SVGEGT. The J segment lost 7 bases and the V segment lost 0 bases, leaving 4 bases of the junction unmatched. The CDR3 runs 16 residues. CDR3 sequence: CASSYSWTSGKNEQFF. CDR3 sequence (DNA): TGTGCCAGCAGTTACTCGTGGACTAGCGGGAAAAATGAGCAGTTCTTC.

This chain's CDR3 is CASSLEREGPYEQYF. CDR3 DNA: TGTGCCAGCAGCTTGGAGAGGGAGGGCCCCTACGAGCAGTACTTC. The V and J genes are TRBV5-6 and TRBJ2-7, with 7 bases identical to TRBD2. V lost 0 bases and J lost 2; bases outside the gene matches: 5. Per the germline V gene, CDR1 is SGHDT and CDR2 is YYEEEE. The CDR3 contains 15 residues.

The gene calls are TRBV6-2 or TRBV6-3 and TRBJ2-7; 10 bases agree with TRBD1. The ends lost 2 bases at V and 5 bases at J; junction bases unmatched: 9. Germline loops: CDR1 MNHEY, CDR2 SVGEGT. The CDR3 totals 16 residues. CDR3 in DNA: TGTGCCAGCAGTTACCTTCCGGGACAGGGGTACCACGAGCAGTACTTC. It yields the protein CASSYLPGQGYHEQYF.

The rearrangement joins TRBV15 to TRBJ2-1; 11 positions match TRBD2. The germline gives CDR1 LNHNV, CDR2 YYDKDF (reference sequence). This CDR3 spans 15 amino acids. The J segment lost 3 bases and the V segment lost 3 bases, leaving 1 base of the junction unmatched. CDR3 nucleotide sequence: TGTGCCACCAGCAGGGGACTAGCGGACTACAATGAGCAGTTCTTC. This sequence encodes CATSRGLADYNEQFF.

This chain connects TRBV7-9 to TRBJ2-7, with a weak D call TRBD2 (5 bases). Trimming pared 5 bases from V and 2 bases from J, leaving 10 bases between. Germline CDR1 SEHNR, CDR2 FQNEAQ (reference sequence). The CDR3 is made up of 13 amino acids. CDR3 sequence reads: CASSQPGTYEQYF. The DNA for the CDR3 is TGTGCCAGCAGCCAACCGGGGACCTACGAGCAGTACTTC.

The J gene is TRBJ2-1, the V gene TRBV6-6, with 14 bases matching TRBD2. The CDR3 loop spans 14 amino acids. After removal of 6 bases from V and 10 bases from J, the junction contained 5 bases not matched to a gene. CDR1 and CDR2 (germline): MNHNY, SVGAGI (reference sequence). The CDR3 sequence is CASSSGLAGVEQFF. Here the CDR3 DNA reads TGTGCCAGCAGCTCGGGACTAGCGGGAGTGGAGCAGTTCTTC.

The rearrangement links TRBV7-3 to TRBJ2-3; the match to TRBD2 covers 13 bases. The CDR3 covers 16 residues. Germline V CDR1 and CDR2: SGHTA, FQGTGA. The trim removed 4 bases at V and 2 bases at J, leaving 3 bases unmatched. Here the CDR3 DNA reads TGTGCCAGCAGCTCGGGACTAGCGGGGTTCACAGATACGCAGTATTTT. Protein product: CASSSGLAGFTDTQYF.

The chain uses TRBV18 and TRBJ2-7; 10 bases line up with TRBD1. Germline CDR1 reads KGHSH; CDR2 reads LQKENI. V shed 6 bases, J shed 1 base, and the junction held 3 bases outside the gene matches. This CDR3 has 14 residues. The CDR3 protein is CASSTGQGSYEQYF. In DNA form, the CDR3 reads TGTGCCAGCTCGACGGGACAGGGGTCCTACGAGCAGTACTTC.

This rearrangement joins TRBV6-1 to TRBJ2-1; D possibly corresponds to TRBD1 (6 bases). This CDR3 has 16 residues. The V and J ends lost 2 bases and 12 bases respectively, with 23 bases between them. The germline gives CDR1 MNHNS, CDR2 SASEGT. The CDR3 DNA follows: TGTGCCAGCAGTGAAACCGGGGCAGGGGCGATCGTACGGCAGTTCTTC. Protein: CASSETGAGAIVRQFF.

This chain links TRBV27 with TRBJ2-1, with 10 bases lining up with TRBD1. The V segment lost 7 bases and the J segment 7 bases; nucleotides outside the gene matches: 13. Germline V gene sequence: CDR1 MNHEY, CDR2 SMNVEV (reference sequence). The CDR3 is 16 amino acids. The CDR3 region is CASKIQDRGRLNEQFF. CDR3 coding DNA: TGTGCCAGCAAGATCCAAGACAGGGGGCGATTAAATGAGCAGTTCTTC.

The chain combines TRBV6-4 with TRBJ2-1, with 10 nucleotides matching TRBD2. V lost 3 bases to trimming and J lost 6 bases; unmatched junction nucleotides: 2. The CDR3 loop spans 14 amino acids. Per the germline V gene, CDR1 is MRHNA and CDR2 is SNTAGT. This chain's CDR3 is CASSETSGINEQFF. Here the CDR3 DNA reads TGTGCCAGCAGTGAAACTAGCGGGATCAATGAGCAGTTCTTC.